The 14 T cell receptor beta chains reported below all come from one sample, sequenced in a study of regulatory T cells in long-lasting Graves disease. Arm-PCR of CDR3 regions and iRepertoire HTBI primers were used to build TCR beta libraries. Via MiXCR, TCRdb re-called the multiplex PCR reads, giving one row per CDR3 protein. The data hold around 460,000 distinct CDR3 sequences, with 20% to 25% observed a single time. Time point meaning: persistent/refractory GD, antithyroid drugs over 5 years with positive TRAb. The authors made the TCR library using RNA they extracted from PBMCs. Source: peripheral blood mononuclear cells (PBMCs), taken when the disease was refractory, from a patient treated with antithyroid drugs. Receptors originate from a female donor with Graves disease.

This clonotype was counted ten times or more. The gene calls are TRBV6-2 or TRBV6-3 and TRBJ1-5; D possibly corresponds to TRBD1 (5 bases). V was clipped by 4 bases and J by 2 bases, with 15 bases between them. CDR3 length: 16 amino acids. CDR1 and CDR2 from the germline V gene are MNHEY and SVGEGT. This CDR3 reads CASSSAGTGGNQPQHF. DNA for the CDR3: TGTGCCAGCAGTTCAGCCGGGACGGGGGGCAATCAGCCCCAGCATTTT.

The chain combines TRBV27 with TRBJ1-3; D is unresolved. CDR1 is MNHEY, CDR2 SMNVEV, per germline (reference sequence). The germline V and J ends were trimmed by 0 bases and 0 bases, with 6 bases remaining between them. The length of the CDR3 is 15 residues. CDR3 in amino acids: CASSLSQHSGNTIYF. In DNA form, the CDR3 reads TGTGCCAGCAGTTTATCGCAACACTCTGGAAACACCATATATTTT.

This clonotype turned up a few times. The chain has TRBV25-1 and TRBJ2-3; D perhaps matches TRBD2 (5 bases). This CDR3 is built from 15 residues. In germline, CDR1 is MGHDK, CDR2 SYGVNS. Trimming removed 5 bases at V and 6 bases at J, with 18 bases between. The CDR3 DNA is TGTGCCAGCAGTCGAGGGTACCTCAGGCCCGATACGCAGTATTTT. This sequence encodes CASSRGYLRPDTQYF.

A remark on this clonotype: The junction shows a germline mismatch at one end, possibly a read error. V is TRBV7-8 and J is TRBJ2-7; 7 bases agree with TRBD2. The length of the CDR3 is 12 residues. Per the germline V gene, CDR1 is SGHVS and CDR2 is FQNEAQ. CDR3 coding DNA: TGTGCCAGCAGCCCGGGCGTGCGGGAGCAGTGCTTC. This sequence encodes CASSPGVREQCF. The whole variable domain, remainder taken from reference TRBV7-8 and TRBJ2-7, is GAGVSQSPRYKVAKRGQDVALRCDPISGHVSLFWYQQALGQGPEFLTYFQNEAQLDKSGLPSDRFFAERPEGSVSTLKIQRTQQEDSAVYLCASSPGVREQCFGPGTRLTVT.

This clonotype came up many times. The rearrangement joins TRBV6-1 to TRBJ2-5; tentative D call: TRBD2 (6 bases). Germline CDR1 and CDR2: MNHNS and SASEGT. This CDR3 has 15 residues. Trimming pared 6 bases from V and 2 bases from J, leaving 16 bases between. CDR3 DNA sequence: TGTGCCAGCAGCCTTGATTTAGCGGCACAAGAGACCCAGTACTTC. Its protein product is CASSLDLAAQETQYF.

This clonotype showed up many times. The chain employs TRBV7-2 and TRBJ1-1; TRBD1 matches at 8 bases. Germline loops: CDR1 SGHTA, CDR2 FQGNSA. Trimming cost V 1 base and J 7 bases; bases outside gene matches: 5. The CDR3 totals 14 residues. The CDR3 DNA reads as TGTGCCAGCAGCTTAGACGGACAGGGAGTTGAAGCTTTCTTT. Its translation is CASSLDGQGVEAFF.

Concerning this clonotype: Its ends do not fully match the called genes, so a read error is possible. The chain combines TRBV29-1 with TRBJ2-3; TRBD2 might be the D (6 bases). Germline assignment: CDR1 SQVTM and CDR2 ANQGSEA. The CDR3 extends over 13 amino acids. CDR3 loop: CSVEPTWGDTQYF. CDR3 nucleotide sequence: TGCAGCGTCGAACCCACGTGGGGGGATACACAGTATTTT.

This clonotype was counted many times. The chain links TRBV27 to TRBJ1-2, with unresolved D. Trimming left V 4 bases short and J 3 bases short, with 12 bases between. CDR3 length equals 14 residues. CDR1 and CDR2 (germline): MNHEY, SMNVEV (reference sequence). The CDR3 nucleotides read TGTGCCAGCAGTTATCGCCCCACGGACTATGGCTACACCTTC. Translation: CASSYRPTDYGYTF.

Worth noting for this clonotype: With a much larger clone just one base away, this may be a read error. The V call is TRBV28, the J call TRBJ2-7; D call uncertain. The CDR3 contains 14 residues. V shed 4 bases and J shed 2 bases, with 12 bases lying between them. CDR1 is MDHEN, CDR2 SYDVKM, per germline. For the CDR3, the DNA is TGTGCCAGCAGTTCCTTCGCAGTTACCTACGAGCAGTACTTC. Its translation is CASSSFAVTYEQYF.

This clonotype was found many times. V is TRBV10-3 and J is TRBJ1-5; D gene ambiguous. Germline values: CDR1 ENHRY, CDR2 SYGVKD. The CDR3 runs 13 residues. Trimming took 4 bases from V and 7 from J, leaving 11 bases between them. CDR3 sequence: CAISVGKEQPQHF. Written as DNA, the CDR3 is TGTGCCATCAGTGTGGGAAAGGAACAGCCCCAGCATTTT.

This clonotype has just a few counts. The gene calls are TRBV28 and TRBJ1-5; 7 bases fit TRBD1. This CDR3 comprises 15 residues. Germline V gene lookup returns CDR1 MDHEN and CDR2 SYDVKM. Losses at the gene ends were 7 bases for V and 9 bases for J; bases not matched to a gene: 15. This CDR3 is CASTYSGGRGGPQHF. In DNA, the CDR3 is TGTGCCAGCACCTACTCCGGGGGCAGGGGGGGGCCCCAGCATTTT.

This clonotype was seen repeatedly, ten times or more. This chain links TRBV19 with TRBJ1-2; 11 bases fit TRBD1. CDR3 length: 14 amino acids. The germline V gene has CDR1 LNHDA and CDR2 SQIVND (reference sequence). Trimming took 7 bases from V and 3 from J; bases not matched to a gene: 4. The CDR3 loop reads CASTSGQGDYGYTF. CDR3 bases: TGTGCCAGTACCTCGGGACAGGGGGACTATGGCTACACCTTC.

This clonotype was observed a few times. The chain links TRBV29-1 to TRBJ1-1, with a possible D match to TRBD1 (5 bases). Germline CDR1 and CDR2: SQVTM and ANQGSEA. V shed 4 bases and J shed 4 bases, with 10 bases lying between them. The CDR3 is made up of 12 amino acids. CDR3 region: CSVVAGATEAFF. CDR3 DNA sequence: TGCAGCGTTGTGGCTGGGGCCACTGAAGCTTTCTTT.

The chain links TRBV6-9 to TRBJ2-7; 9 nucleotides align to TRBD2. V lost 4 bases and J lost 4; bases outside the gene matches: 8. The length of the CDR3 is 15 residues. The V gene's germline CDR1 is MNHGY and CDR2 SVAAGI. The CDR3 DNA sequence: TGTGCCAGCAGTTTGGCGGGAGGGCCCCATTACGAGCAGTACTTC. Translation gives CASSLAGGPHYEQYF.